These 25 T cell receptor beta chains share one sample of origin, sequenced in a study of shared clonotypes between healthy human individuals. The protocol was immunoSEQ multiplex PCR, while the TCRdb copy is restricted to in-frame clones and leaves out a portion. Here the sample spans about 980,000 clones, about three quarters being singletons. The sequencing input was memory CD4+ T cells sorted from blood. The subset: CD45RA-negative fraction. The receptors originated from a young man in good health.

DNA of the CDR3: TGTGCCAGCAGCCCGCGGGGGGGCGGCACCGGGGAGCTGTTTTTT. As protein: CASSPRGGGTGELFF. V gene TRBV7-3 combines with J gene TRBJ2-2; 9 bases line up with TRBD2. From germline, CDR1 is SGHTA and CDR2 FQGTGA. The J segment lost 4 bases and the V segment lost 5 bases, leaving 5 bases of the junction unmatched. The CDR3 spans 15 residues. Using reference TRBV7-3 and TRBJ2-2 for the parts outside the CDR3, the full variable domain is GAGVSQTPSNKVTEKGKYVELRCDPISGHTALYWYRQSLGQGPEFLIYFQGTGAADDSGLPNDRFFAVRPEGSVSTLKIQRTERGDSAVYLCASSPRGGGTGELFFGEGSRLTVL.

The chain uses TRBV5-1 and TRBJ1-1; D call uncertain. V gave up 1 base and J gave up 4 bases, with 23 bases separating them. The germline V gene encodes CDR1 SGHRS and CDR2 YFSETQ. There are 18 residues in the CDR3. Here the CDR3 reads CASSLSPWQQMGSTEAFF. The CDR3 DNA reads TGCGCCAGCAGCTTGTCTCCCTGGCAGCAAATGGGGAGCACTGAAGCTTTCTTT.

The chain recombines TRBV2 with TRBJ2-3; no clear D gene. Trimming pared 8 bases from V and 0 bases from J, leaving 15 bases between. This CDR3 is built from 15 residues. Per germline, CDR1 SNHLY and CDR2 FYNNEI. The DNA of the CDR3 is TGTGCCAGCTCCCTACCCACTTCTAGCACAGATACGCAGTATTTT. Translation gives CASSLPTSSTDTQYF.

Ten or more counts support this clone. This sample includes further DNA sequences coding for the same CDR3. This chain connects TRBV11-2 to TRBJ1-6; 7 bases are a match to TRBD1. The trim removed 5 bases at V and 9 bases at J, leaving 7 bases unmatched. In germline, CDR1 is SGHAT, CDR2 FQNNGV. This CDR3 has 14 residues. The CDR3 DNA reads TGTGCCAGCAGCCTCGAGGGGGCGTCTTCACCCCTCCACTTT. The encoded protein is CASSLEGASSPLHF. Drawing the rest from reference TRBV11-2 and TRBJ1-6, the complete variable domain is EAGVAQSPRYKIIEKRQSVAFWCNPISGHATLYWYQQILGQGPKLLIQFQNNGVVDDSQLPKDRFSAERLKGVDSTLKIQPAKLEDSAVYLCASSLEGASSPLHFGNGTRLTVT.

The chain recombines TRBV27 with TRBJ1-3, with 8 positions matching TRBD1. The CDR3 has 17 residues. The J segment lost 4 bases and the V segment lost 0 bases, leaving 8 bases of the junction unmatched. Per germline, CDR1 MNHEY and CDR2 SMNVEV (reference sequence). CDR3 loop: CASSLSPRQGFGNTIYF. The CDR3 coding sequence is TGTGCCAGCAGTTTATCGCCCAGACAGGGGTTCGGAAACACCATATATTTT.

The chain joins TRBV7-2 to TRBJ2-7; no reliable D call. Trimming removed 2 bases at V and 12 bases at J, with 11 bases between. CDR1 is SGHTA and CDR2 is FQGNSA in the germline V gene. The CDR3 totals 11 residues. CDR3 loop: CASSLSLSTYF. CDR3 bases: TGTGCCAGCAGCTTATCCTTGAGCACGTACTTC.

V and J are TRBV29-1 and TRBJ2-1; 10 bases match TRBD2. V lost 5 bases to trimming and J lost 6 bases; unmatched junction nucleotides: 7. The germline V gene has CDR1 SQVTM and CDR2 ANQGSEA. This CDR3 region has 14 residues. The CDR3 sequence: CSVKTASGSNEQFF. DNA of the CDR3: TGCAGCGTTAAGACGGCTAGCGGGAGCAATGAGCAGTTCTTC.

CDR3 protein: CASSSGTGGYGYTF. CDR3 DNA sequence: TGTGCCAGCAGTTCCGGGACAGGGGGATATGGCTACACCTTC. The chain joins TRBV6-6 to TRBJ1-2, with 11 bases lining up with TRBD1. V lost 4 bases, J lost 5 bases, and 3 bases stayed unmatched. This CDR3 contains 14 residues. The germline CDR1 and CDR2 sequences are MNHNY and SVGAGI (reference sequence).

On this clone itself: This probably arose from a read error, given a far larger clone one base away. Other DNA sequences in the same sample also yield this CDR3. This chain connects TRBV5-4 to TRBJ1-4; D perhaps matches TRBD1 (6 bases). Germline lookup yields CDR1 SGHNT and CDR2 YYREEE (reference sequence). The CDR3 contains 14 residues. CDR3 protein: CASSLQGTNEKLFF. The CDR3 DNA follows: TGTGCCAGTAGCTTGCAGGGGACTAATGAAAAACTGTTTTTT. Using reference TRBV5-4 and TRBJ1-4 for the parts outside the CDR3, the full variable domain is ETGVTQSPTHLIKTRGQQVTLRCSSQSGHNTVSWYQQALGQGPQFIFQYYREEENGRGNFPPRFSGLQFPNYSSELNVNALELDDSALYLCASSLQGTNEKLFFGSGTQLSVL.

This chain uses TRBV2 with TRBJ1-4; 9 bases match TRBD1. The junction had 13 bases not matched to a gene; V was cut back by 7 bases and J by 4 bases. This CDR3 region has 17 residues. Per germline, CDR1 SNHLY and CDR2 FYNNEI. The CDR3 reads CASNLGTGIRGNEKLFF. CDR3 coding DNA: TGTGCCAGCAATTTAGGGACAGGGATTCGGGGTAATGAAAAACTGTTTTTT.

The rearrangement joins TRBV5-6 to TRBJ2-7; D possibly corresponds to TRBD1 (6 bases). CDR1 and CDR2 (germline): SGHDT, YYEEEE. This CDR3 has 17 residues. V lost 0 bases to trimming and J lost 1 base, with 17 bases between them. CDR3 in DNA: TGTGCCAGCAGCTTGGGTTTAGGGCAAGGGGGTTCCTACGAGCAGTACTTC. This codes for CASSLGLGQGGSYEQYF.

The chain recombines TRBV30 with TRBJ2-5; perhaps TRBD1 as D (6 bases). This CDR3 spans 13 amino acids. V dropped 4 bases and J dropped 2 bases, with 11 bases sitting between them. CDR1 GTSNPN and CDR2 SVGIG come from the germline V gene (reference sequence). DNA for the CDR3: TGTGCCTGGACCCCAGGGGCACAAGAGACCCAGTACTTC. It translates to CAWTPGAQETQYF. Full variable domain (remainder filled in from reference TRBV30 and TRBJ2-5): SQTIHQWPATLVQPVGSPLSLECTVEGTSNPNLYWYRQAAGRGLQLLFYSVGIGQISSEVPQNLSASRPQDRQFILSSKKLLLSDSGFYLCAWTPGAQETQYFGPGTRLLVL.

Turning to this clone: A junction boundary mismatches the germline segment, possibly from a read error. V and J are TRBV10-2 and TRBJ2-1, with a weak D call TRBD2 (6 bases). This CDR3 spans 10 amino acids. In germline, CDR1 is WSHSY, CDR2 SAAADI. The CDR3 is CASSDGSWVF. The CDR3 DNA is TGCGCCAGCAGTGACGGGAGCTGGGTCTTC.

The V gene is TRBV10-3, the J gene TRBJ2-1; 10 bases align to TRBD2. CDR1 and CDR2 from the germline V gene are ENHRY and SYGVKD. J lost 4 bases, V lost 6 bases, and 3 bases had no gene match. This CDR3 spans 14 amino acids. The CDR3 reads CAISPSGGYNEQFF. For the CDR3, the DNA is TGTGCCATCAGCCCTAGCGGGGGTTACAATGAGCAGTTCTTC.

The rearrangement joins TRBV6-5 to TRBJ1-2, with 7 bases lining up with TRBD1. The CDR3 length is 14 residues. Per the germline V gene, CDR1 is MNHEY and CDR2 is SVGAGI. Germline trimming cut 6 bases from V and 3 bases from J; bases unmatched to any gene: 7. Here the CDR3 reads CASSGDRADYGYTF. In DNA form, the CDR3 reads TGTGCCAGCAGCGGTGACAGGGCTGACTATGGCTACACCTTC.

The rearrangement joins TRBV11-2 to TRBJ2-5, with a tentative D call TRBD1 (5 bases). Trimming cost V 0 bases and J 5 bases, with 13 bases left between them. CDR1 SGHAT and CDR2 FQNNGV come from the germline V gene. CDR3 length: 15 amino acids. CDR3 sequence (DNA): TGTGCCAGCAGCTTAGATTCAGGGTTTGGGGAGACCCAGTACTTC. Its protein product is CASSLDSGFGETQYF.

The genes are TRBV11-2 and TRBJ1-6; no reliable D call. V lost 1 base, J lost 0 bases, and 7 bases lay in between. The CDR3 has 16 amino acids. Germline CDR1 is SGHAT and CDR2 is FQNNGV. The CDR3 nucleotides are TGTGCCAGCAGCTTAGCGGCCACCTCCTATAATTCACCCCTCCACTTT. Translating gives CASSLAATSYNSPLHF.

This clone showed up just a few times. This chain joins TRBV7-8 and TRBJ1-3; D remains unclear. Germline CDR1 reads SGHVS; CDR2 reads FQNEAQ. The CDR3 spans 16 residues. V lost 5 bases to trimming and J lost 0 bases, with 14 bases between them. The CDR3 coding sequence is TGTGCCAGCAGCCTCAGATCTACGAGCTCTGGAAACACCATATATTTT. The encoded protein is CASSLRSTSSGNTIYF.

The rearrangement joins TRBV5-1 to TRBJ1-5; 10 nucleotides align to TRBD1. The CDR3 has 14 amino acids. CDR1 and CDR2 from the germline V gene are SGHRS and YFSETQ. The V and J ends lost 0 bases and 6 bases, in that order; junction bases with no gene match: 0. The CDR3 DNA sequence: TGCGCCAGCAGCTTGGGGGACAGGGGTCAGCCCCAGCATTTT. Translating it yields CASSLGDRGQPQHF.

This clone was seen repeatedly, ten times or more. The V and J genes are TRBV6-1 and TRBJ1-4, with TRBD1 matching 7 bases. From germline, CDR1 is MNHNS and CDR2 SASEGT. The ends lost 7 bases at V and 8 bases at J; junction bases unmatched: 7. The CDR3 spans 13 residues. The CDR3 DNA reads TGTGCCAGCAATACAGGGGAGCGCGAAAAACTGTTTTTT. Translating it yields CASNTGEREKLFF.

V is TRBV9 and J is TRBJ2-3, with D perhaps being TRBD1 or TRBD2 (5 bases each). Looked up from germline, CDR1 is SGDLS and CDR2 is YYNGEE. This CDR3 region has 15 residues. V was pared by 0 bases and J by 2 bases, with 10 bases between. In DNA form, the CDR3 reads TGTGCCAGCAGCGTAGCGGGGCGACTCACAGATACGCAGTATTTT. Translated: CASSVAGRLTDTQYF.

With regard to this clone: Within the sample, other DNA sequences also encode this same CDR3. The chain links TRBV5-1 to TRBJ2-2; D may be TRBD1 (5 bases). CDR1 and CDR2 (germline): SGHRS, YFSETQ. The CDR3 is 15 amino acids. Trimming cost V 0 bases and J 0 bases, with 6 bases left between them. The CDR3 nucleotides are TGCGCCAGCAGCTTGGAGGGGTCGAACACCGGGGAGCTGTTTTTT. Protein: CASSLEGSNTGELFF.

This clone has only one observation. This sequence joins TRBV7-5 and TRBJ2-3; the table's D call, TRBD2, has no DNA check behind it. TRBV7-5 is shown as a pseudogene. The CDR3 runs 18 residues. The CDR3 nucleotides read TGTGCCAGAAGCACCCGTCGGGTTGGTAGCGGGAGGGTTGATACGCAGTATTTT. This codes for CARSTRRVGSGRVDTQYF.

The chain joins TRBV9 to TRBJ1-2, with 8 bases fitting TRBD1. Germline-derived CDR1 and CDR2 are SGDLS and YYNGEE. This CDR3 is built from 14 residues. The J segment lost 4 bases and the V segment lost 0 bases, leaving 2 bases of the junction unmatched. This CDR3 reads CASSVGTGPYGYTF. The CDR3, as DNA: TGTGCCAGCAGCGTAGGGACAGGGCCCTATGGCTACACCTTC.

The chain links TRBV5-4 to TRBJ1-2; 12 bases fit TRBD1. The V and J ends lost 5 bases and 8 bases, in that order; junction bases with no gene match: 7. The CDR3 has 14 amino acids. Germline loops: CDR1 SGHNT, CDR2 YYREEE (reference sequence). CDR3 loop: CASREGQGAHGYTF. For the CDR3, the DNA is TGTGCCAGCAGAGAGGGACAGGGGGCGCACGGCTACACCTTC.